The rows below give T cell receptor beta chains drawn from one sample of a study of shared clonotypes between healthy human individuals. Repertoires were generated with immunoSEQ multiplex PCR, while TCRdb's copy carries only in-frame clones and drops some. Here the sample spans roughly 2.4 million clones, approximately 96% being singletons. The specimen sequenced was naive CD4+ T cells sorted from blood. The receptor set was obtained from a man aged 18 to 30 in good health. Both conserved end residues are part of each CDR3. The D gene is left open where the match is weak. Rows give clone size only sometimes, using once, few, many, or a class for an expanded clone.

TRBD2	-	TRBV10-3	TRBJ2-2	TGTGCCATCAGTGGGACTAGCGGGAGTTTTGCCGGGGAGCTGTTTTTT	CAISGTSGSFAGELFF
-	-	TRBV6-5	TRBJ2-5	TGTGCCAGCAGTTATGGAGTCAGCTTAGGATTGGAGACCCAGTACTTC	CASSYGVSLGLETQYF
TRBD2	-	TRBV10-2	TRBJ2-1	TGCGCCAGCAGTGAGTCCTCGGGACTAGCGGGCATCGATGAGCAGTTCTTC	CASSESSGLAGIDEQFF
-	-	TRBV19	TRBJ2-1	TGTGCCAGTAGCGGGGGCTCCTACAATGAGCAGTTCTTC	CASSGGSYNEQFF
-	-	TRBV21-1	TRBJ1-6	TGTGCCAGCAGGCCAGACAGGGAGGCTTCACCCCTCCACTTT	CASRPDREASPLHF
TRBD2	-	TRBV2	TRBJ2-1	TGTGCCAGCAGTGTTTTAAGAGCGGGGGGAAACAATGAGCAGTTCTTC	CASSVLRAGGNNEQFF
TRBD1	-	TRBV30	TRBJ1-2	TGTGCCTGGAGAGGACAGGGGGTCAACTATGGCTACACCTTC	CAWRGQGVNYGYTF
-	-	TRBV7-9	TRBJ1-2	TGTGCCAGCAGCTTGTTACAGGGTGGCGGCTACACCTTC	CASSLLQGGGYTF
TRBD1	-	TRBV5-1	TRBJ2-3	TGCGCCAGCAGCTTACAGGGGGACGCAGATACGCAGTATTTT	CASSLQGDADTQYF
-	-	TRBV7-2	TRBJ1-5	TGTGCCAGCAGCTCCCTAATGGGCGCTAGCAATCAGCCCCAGCATTTT	CASSSLMGASNQPQHF
-	once	TRBV5-8	TRBJ2-5	TGTGCCAGCAGCCCCGCTAGCGCCCCTCGAGGGGTAGAGACCCAGTACTTC	CASSPASAPRGVETQYF
TRBD1	-	TRBV6-6	TRBJ1-2	TGTGCCAGCACCAAGGACAGGGCGAACTATGGCTACACCTTC	CASTKDRANYGYTF
-	-	TRBV30	TRBJ2-7	TGTGCCTGGAGTGTTCGCAGCTACGAGCAGTACTTC	CAWSVRSYEQYF
TRBD1	-	TRBV14	TRBJ1-3	TGTGCCAGCAGCAACCGAGGACAGGGTCTAAGTGGAAACACCATATATTTT	CASSNRGQGLSGNTIYF
TRBD2	-	TRBV11-3	TRBJ2-3	TGTGCCAGCAGCTTAGGATCTCTGGCGGGAGGGCCTACAGATACGCAGTATTTT	CASSLGSLAGGPTDTQYF
-	-	TRBV10-3	TRBJ2-3	TGTGCCATCAGTTTAGGGGGCACAGATACGCAGTATTTT	CAISLGGTDTQYF
-	once	TRBV18	TRBJ2-5	TGTGCCAGCTCAGGGACCGAGGAGACCCAGTACTTC	CASSGTEETQYF
-	-	TRBV6-5	TRBJ2-5	TGTGCCAGCAGTCGACGGGCACAAGAGACCCAGTACTTC	CASSRRAQETQYF
TRBD2	-	TRBV10-3	TRBJ2-2	TGTGCCATCAGTTGGACTAGCGGGGGGCCCCACACCGGGGAGCTGTTTTTT	CAISWTSGGPHTGELFF
-	once	TRBV28	TRBJ1-1	TGTGCCAGCAGTTTATCCCCCGGGGTCGGGATGAACACTGAAGCTTTCTTT	CASSLSPGVGMNTEAFF
-	-	TRBV28	TRBJ2-7	TGTGCCAGCAGTTTGTTGGGCACCGAAGTACACGAGCAGTACTTC	CASSLLGTEVHEQYF
TRBD2	-	TRBV15	TRBJ2-7	TGTGCCACCAGCAGAGATCGAGCGGGAGCGGGCGAGCAGTACTTC	CATSRDRAGAGEQYF
-	-	TRBV5-8	TRBJ1-2	TGTGCCAGCAACAAAGCCGGGGTTCGGGGCTATGGCTACACCTTC	CASNKAGVRGYGYTF
TRBD1	-	TRBV6-1	TRBJ2-3	TGTGCCAGCAGTGAAAGGGACAGGGCAGCAGATACGCAGTATTTT	CASSERDRAADTQYF
-	-	TRBV5-5	TRBJ2-7	TGTGCCAGCAGCGGTTCGTACGAGCAGTACTTC	CASSGSYEQYF
-	once	TRBV5-1	TRBJ1-4	TGCGCCAGCAGCTTGGGTGTAACAACTAATGAAAAACTGTTTTTT	CASSLGVTTNEKLFF
TRBD2	once	TRBV6-5	TRBJ2-1	TGTGCCAGCAGTTATAAGGCGGGAGGGCAAAGTGAGCAGTTCTTC	CASSYKAGGQSEQFF
-	-	TRBV15	TRBJ2-2	TGTGCCACCAGCAGAGGGGAAACCGGGGAGCTGTTTTTT	CATSRGETGELFF
-	-	TRBV7-9	TRBJ2-3	TGTGCCAGCAGCTTAGACCGGCAGGCGAGGACAGATACGCAGTATTTT	CASSLDRQARTDTQYF
-	-	TRBV10-3	TRBJ1-2	TGTGCCATCAGTGATGGGCAGGGAAGGGGCTACACCTTC	CAISDGQGRGYTF
-	-	TRBV27	TRBJ2-6	TGTGCCAGCAGCCCATTACTCTCTGGGGCCAACGTCCTGACTTTC	CASSPLLSGANVLTF
-	-	TRBV27	TRBJ1-1	TGTGCCAGCATTTGGAACACTGAAGCTTTCTTT	CASIWNTEAFF
-	-	TRBV5-1	TRBJ2-3	TGCGCCAGCAGCTTGCACCAGGGTGCAGATACGCAGTATTTT	CASSLHQGADTQYF
-	-	TRBV27	TRBJ2-1	TGTGCCAGCAGCATGAAAAAGAGGTCCTACAATGAGCAGTTCTTC	CASSMKKRSYNEQFF
TRBD2	-	TRBV10-1	TRBJ2-3	TGCGCCAGCAGTGTAGGGACTAGCGTTTCAGATACGCAGTATTTT	CASSVGTSVSDTQYF
-	-	TRBV6-6	TRBJ2-6	TGTGCCAGCAGGGTCGTAAGCTCTGGGGCCAACGTCCTGACTTTC	CASRVVSSGANVLTF
-	-	TRBV7-2	TRBJ1-4	TGTGCCAGCAGCGCGAGTTACGCGGCAACTAATGAAAAACTGTTTTTT	CASSASYAATNEKLFF
-	once	TRBV4-1	TRBJ2-7	TGCGCCAGCAGCCAAGAAAGGTTGGGGGTGCAGGGGAAATTCGAGCAGTACTTC	CASSQERLGVQGKFEQYF
TRBD1	-	TRBV7-9	TRBJ1-5	TGTGCCAGCAGCTTAGGACAGGGACATCAGCCCCAGCATTTT	CASSLGQGHQPQHF
-	-	TRBV25-1	TRBJ2-1	TGTGCCAGCAGTGACCCCGGACGGAGCGAGCAGTTCTTC	CASSDPGRSEQFF
-	-	TRBV28	TRBJ2-7	TGTGCCAGCAGACCTCCGGGGACCTACGAGCAGTACTTC	CASRPPGTYEQYF
TRBD1	-	TRBV9	TRBJ1-1	TGTGCCAGCAGCACACCGACAGGGGACACTGAAGCTTTCTTT	CASSTPTGDTEAFF
-	once	TRBV21-1	TRBJ2-7	TGTGCCAGTCCCTCCTCGGGGCAGCCCACAAACTACGAGCAGTACTTC	CASPSSGQPTNYEQYF
TRBD1	-	TRBV18	TRBJ1-6	TGTGCCAGCTCATCGGGACAGGGTGGGAATTCACCCCTCCACTTT	CASSSGQGGNSPLHF
TRBD1	-	TRBV5-1	TRBJ1-2	TGCGCCAGCAGCAACCCGGGACAGGCCAGCTATGGCTACACCTTC	CASSNPGQASYGYTF
TRBD1	-	TRBV6-6	TRBJ1-2	TGTGCCAGCAGTTATCGGACAGGGAACTATGGCTACACCTTC	CASSYRTGNYGYTF